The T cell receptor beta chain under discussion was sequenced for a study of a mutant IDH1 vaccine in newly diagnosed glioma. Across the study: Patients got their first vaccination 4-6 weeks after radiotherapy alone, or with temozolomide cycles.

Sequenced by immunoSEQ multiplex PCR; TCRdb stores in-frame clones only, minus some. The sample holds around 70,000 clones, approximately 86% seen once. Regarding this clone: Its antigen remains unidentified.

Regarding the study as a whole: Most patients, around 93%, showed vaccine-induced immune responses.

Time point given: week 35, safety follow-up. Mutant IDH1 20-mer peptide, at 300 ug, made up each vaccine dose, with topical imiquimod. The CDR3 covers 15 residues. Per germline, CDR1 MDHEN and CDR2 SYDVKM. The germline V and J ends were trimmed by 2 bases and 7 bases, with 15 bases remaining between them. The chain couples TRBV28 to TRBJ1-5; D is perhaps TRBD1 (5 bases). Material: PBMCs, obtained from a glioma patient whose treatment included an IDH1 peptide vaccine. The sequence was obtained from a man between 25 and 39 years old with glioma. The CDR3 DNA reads TGTGCCAGCAGTTTAATCCCCCGTGGGGGACAGCCCCAGCATTTT. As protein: CASSLIPRGGQPQHF.